The next 23 T cell receptor beta chains were all read from a single sample in a study of vaccination effects on CD4 cells after COVID-19. Culturing for 10 to 11 days preceded CD4+ T cell isolation. The data were produced by immunoSEQ multiplex PCR, yet TCRdb's version contains in-frame clones alone and is incomplete. Here the sample spans 30,000 or so clones, approximately 70% being singletons. What these receptors recognize is not known. This specimen consisted of CD4+ T cells from PBMCs cultured without peptide, obtained before COVID-19 vaccination. The receptors shown here come from a human donor who received a COVID-19 vaccine.

V is TRBV18 and J is TRBJ1-6, with a weak D call TRBD1 (6 bases). The CDR3 covers 14 residues. V lost 1 base and J 7 bases, leaving 8 bases between the germline ends. The V gene's germline CDR1 is KGHSH and CDR2 LQKENI. CDR3 DNA: TGTGCCAGCTCACCACTAGACAGGAATTCACCCCTCCACTTT. It yields the protein CASSPLDRNSPLHF.

This clone turned up a few times. This chain joins TRBV7-2 and TRBJ2-2; no clear D gene. V lost 2 bases to trimming and J lost 5 bases, with 12 bases between them. The CDR3 is 15 residues long. The germline gives CDR1 SGHTA, CDR2 FQGNSA. The CDR3 sequence: CASSLNGMGTGELFF. As DNA, the CDR3 is TGTGCCAGCAGCTTAAACGGAATGGGGACCGGGGAGCTGTTTTTT.

This clone was seen only a few times. The chain joins TRBV18 to TRBJ2-1, with 12 bases that match TRBD2. V was clipped by 8 bases and J by 7 bases; unmatched bases: 9. Germline V gene lookup returns CDR1 KGHSH and CDR2 LQKENI. The CDR3 is 15 amino acids. DNA of the CDR3: TGTGCCAGCGCACAGTCTAGCGGGAGGGGAAATGAGCAGTTCTTC. Amino acids: CASAQSSGRGNEQFF.

The rearrangement joins TRBV12-3 or TRBV12-4 to TRBJ1-3, with D unresolved. This CDR3 is 13 amino acids long. V lost 5 bases to trimming and J lost 4 bases, with 9 bases between them. In DNA, the CDR3 is TGTGCCAGCAGTCTGGACCGCGGAAACACCATATATTTT. Translation: CASSLDRGNTIYF.

V gene TRBV10-3 combines with J gene TRBJ2-1; the D call may be TRBD1 or TRBD2 (5 bases each). Germline V gene sequence: CDR1 ENHRY, CDR2 SYGVKD. V was trimmed by 0 bases and J by 0 bases, leaving 21 bases between them. The CDR3 is 20 amino acids. DNA for the CDR3: TGTGCCATCAGTGAGTCGGGGGTGAGTAGCTCACAGACCTCCTACAATGAGCAGTTCTTC. Its protein is CAISESGVSSSQTSYNEQFF.

The V gene is TRBV30, the J gene TRBJ1-5; D remains unclear. V was shortened by 3 bases and J by 2 bases, with 11 bases between the two germline ends. Looked up from germline, CDR1 is GTSNPN and CDR2 is SVGIG (reference sequence). The CDR3 sequence is 14 residues long. The CDR3 nucleotides read TGTGCCTGGAGCGCCACAGTAGGCAATCAGCCCCAGCATTTT. Translated, it gives CAWSATVGNQPQHF.

Written as DNA, the CDR3 is TGTGCCAGCAGCTTGTCCCTGAACATTCAGTACTTC. Residues: CASSLSLNIQYF. The chain has TRBV11-2 and TRBJ2-4; D remains ambiguous. This CDR3 region has 12 residues. Trimming pared 3 bases from V and 7 bases from J, leaving 7 bases between. The germline V gene encodes CDR1 SGHAT and CDR2 FQNNGV.

The chain employs TRBV5-6 and TRBJ1-2, with D perhaps TRBD1 (6 bases). CDR3 size: 13 residues. V was cut by 1 base and J by 6 bases, with 10 bases left in between. CDR1 and CDR2 from the germline V gene are SGHDT and YYEEEE. This CDR3 reads CASSLIRTDGYTF. Written as DNA, the CDR3 is TGTGCCAGCAGCTTGATCAGGACAGATGGCTACACCTTC.

The genes are TRBV5-1 and TRBJ2-2; the D is unclear. The V end was cut by 1 base, the J end by 4 bases, with 8 bases between. There are 14 residues in the CDR3. The germline V gene encodes CDR1 SGHRS and CDR2 YFSETQ. In DNA, the CDR3 is TGCGCCAGCAGCTTGTCACAGCCCACCGGGGAGCTGTTTTTT. Residues: CASSLSQPTGELFF.

CDR3 sequence reads: CASSGQSNQPQHF. Written as DNA, the CDR3 is TGTGCCAGCAGCGGACAAAGCAATCAGCCCCAGCATTTT. The chain carries TRBV6-5 and TRBJ1-5; perhaps TRBD1 as D (5 bases). The V gene lost 6 bases and the J gene lost 1 base, with 7 bases spanning the gap. This CDR3 has 13 residues. Germline V CDR1 and CDR2: MNHEY, SVGAGI.

The V gene is TRBV3-1 (or the pseudogene TRBV3-2), the J gene TRBJ2-3, with D tentatively TRBD2 (6 bases). V was shortened by 2 bases and J by 5 bases, with 14 bases between the two germline ends. From germline, CDR1 is LGHDT and CDR2 YNNKEL (reference sequence). The CDR3 consists of 15 residues. This chain's CDR3 is CASSQNTGEQDTQYF. The CDR3 DNA sequence: TGTGCCAGCAGCCAAAACACGGGGGAACAAGATACGCAGTATTTT.

The chain is built from TRBV5-4 and TRBJ2-7, with D uncertain. Germline V lookup: CDR1 SGHNT, CDR2 YYREEE (reference sequence). The CDR3 is 14 amino acids. Deletions cut 3 bases from V and 3 bases from J, with 13 bases between. The CDR3, as DNA: TGTGCCAGCAGCTGGCGCCCCCGAAGCTACGAGCAGTACTTC. It codes for CASSWRPRSYEQYF.

This chain uses TRBV7-9 with TRBJ1-1; TRBD1 matches at 12 bases. Trimming at V came to 2 bases and at J to 0 bases, leaving 7 bases not matched to a gene. This CDR3 has 18 amino acids. Looked up from germline, CDR1 is SEHNR and CDR2 is FQNEAQ (reference sequence). CDR3 sequence (DNA): TGTGCCAGCAGCTTATCCGGGACAGGGGGCAAAATGAACACTGAAGCTTTCTTT. It is translated as CASSLSGTGGKMNTEAFF. The variable domain in full, completed from reference TRBV7-9 and TRBJ1-1, reads DTGVSQNPRHKITKRGQNVTFRCDPISEHNRLYWYRQTLGQGPEFLTYFQNEAQLEKSRLLSDRFSAERPKGSFSTLEIQRTEQGDSAMYLCASSLSGTGGKMNTEAFFGQGTRLTVV.

In DNA, the CDR3 is TGTGCCAGCAGCCAAGAAGGAACGGGGGGGCGCGCAGATACGCAGTATTTT. Translating it yields CASSQEGTGGRADTQYF. The V and J genes are TRBV4-2 and TRBJ2-3, with TRBD2 matching over 8 bases. The CDR3 length is 17 residues. J lost 4 bases, V lost 0 bases, and 9 bases had no gene match. Germline loops: CDR1 LGHNA, CDR2 YNFKEQ.

The chain joins TRBV18 to TRBJ2-5; D gene ambiguous. Germline V gene sequence: CDR1 KGHSH, CDR2 LQKENI. This CDR3 is built from 14 residues. V was cut by 2 bases and J by 5 bases, with 12 bases left in between. CDR3 coding DNA: TGTGCCAGCTCACCAGAAGGAAACCGGGAGACCCAGTACTTC. It is translated as CASSPEGNRETQYF.

The genes are TRBV27 and TRBJ2-7; TRBD2 matches at 8 bases. The CDR3 extends over 14 amino acids. From germline, CDR1 is MNHEY and CDR2 SMNVEV (reference sequence). Trimming removed 2 bases from V and 3 bases from J; junction bases left unmatched: 3. The CDR3 loop reads CASSLHSGNYEQYF. The CDR3 coding sequence is TGTGCCAGCAGTTTACATAGCGGGAACTACGAGCAGTACTTC.

The J gene is TRBJ1-2, the V gene TRBV19, with 9 bases identical to TRBD1. CDR1 and CDR2 from the germline V gene are LNHDA and SQIVND (reference sequence). The CDR3 consists of 18 residues. The V and J ends lost 2 bases and 1 base, in that order; junction bases with no gene match: 11. CDR3 in amino acids: CASSIFLTGGINNYGYTF. The DNA of the CDR3 is TGTGCCAGTAGTATATTTTTGACAGGGGGAATTAATAACTATGGCTACACCTTC. The complete variable domain, with remaining parts taken from reference TRBV19 and TRBJ1-2, reads DGGITQSPKYLFRKEGQNVTLSCEQNLNHDAMYWYRQDPGQGLRLIYYSQIVNDFQKGDIAEGYSVSREKKESFPLTVTSAQKNPTAFYLCASSIFLTGGINNYGYTFGSGTRLTVV.

This sequence joins TRBV12-5 and TRBJ2-5, with D unclear. The CDR3 loop spans 13 amino acids. The germline V gene encodes CDR1 LGHNT and CDR2 FRNRAP. V dropped 9 bases and J dropped 5 bases, with 16 bases sitting between them. The chain's CDR3 is CASVLGGAETQYF. CDR3 bases: TGTGCTAGCGTCCTGGGCGGTGCGGAGACCCAGTACTTC.

The chain couples TRBV7-9 to TRBJ1-1, with 8 nucleotides matching TRBD1. The CDR3 extends over 16 amino acids. The germline V gene encodes CDR1 SEHNR and CDR2 FQNEAQ (reference sequence). The junction had 10 bases not matched to a gene; V was cut back by 1 base and J by 6 bases. The DNA for the CDR3 is TGTGCCAGCAGCTTAGGAGCAGGGGGCGAGGGTCCTGAAGCTTTCTTT. As protein: CASSLGAGGEGPEAFF.

This rearrangement joins TRBV18 to TRBJ2-6; D tentatively reads TRBD1 or TRBD2 (5 bases each). In germline, CDR1 is KGHSH, CDR2 LQKENI. V gave up 5 bases and J gave up 2 bases, with 13 bases separating them. The CDR3 is 16 amino acids. The CDR3 loop is CASSEGRSPGANVLTF. CDR3 nucleotides: TGTGCCAGCTCAGAGGGACGGTCCCCTGGGGCCAACGTCCTGACTTTC. The full variable domain, in which reference TRBV18 and TRBJ2-6 provide the parts outside the CDR3, is NAGVMQNPRHLVRRRGQEARLRCSPMKGHSHVYWYRQLPEEGLKFMVYLQKENIIDESGMPKERFSAEFPKEGPSILRIQQVVRGDSAAYFCASSEGRSPGANVLTFGAGSRLTVL.

CDR3 region: CAISAYSGGGADTQYF. The CDR3 region has the DNA TGTGCCATCAGTGCTTATTCGGGAGGGGGGGCAGATACGCAGTATTTT. The chain uses TRBV10-3 and TRBJ2-3, with 8 positions matching TRBD2. CDR3 size: 16 residues. V gave up 4 bases and J gave up 4 bases; unmatched junction bases: 10. Germline assignment: CDR1 ENHRY and CDR2 SYGVKD.

The V gene is TRBV30, the J gene TRBJ1-5; 7 positions agree with TRBD1. The CDR3 consists of 17 residues. The germline CDR1 and CDR2 sequences are GTSNPN and SVGIG (reference sequence). With 4 bases clipped from V and 2 bases from J, the junction kept 14 bases outside the gene matches. In DNA form, the CDR3 reads TGTGCCTGGATGTCTCGGACAGGAGGCCTTCGCAATCAGCCCCAGCATTTT. It is translated as CAWMSRTGGLRNQPQHF.

The rearrangement uses TRBV19 and TRBJ2-4, with D perhaps matching TRBD2 (5 bases). The germline CDR1 and CDR2 sequences are LNHDA and SQIVND (reference sequence). V lost 3 bases and J 1 base, leaving 7 bases between the germline ends. There are 14 residues in the CDR3. The CDR3 DNA follows: TGTGCCAGTAGTATCGGCGGGGCCAAAAACATTCAGTACTTC. Protein: CASSIGGAKNIQYF. The full variable domain, its missing parts supplied by reference TRBV19 and TRBJ2-4, is DGGITQSPKYLFRKEGQNVTLSCEQNLNHDAMYWYRQDPGQGLRLIYYSQIVNDFQKGDIAEGYSVSREKKESFPLTVTSAQKNPTAFYLCASSIGGAKNIQYFGAGTRLSVL.